Shown below are 21 T cell receptor beta chains from a single sample sequenced in a study of human T cells and chemical hapten exposure. As to time point: patch test 1, 2 weeks after DPC sensitization. Described treatment: therapeutic diphenylcyclopropenone sensitization with weekly scalp DPC. TCRdb recomputed calls from the RACE reads with MiXCR, one row per CDR3 protein. Of 90,000 or so distinct CDR3 sequences listed, 8% to 11% are singletons. The sequencing here drew on whole blood, taken in connection with sensitization to the hapten diphenylcyclopropenone (DPC). Receptor source: a man aged 35 to 55 with alopecia areata. Some clones in this sample may be carry-over from other donors' samples.

This clonotype was counted between two and nine times. The CDR3 protein is CASSLSQPGQGAAKNIQYF. CDR3 coding DNA: TGTGCCAGCAGCTTATCACAACCGGGACAGGGGGCTGCCAAAAACATTCAGTACTTC. The V gene is TRBV7-2, the J gene TRBJ2-4; 12 bases fit TRBD1. This CDR3 is 19 amino acids long. V trimming: 2 bases; J trimming: 1 base; junction bases outside the gene matches: 9. CDR1 and CDR2 (germline): SGHTA, FQGNSA.

J is TRBJ2-3 and V is TRBV3-2; the DNA was not used to check the table's D call, TRBD1. TRBV3-2 is an annotated pseudogene. The length of the CDR3 is 13 residues. CDR3 in amino acids: CASSHRGAHTQYF. The CDR3 nucleotides read TGTGCCAGCAGCCACAGAGGGGCGCATACGCAGTATTTT.

This clonotype was recorded many times. The chain recombines TRBV10-3 with TRBJ2-7; TRBD1 agrees at 8 bases. Germline V gene lookup returns CDR1 ENHRY and CDR2 SYGVKD. J was trimmed by 3 bases and V by 6 bases; bases with no gene match: 7. The CDR3 totals 14 residues. The CDR3 region has the DNA TGTGCCATCAGCGTCAGGGGGCAGAGCTACGAGCAGTACTTC. Its translation is CAISVRGQSYEQYF.

In its sample, this clonotype was seen many times. The chain joins TRBV13 to TRBJ2-7; D could derive from TRBD1 or TRBD2 (5 bases each). Germline CDR1 reads PRHDT; CDR2 reads FYEKMQ (reference sequence). The CDR3 consists of 12 residues. Trimming cost V 4 bases and J 2 bases, with 6 bases left between them. This CDR3 reads CASSSGPYEQYF. CDR3 nucleotides: TGTGCCAGCAGCTCGGGGCCCTACGAGCAGTACTTC.

The V and J genes are TRBV11-3 and TRBJ2-2; D unresolved. This CDR3 has 13 residues. Trimming removed 3 bases from V and 4 bases from J, with 6 bases in between. Germline V gene sequence: CDR1 SGHNT, CDR2 YENEEA. CDR3 sequence reads: CASSFPLTGELFF. The CDR3 DNA reads TGTGCCAGCAGCTTTCCGCTCACCGGGGAGCTGTTTTTT.

This clonotype was seen only a few times. The chain links TRBV3-1 to TRBJ2-3; tentative D call: TRBD2 (6 bases). The germline V gene encodes CDR1 LGHDT and CDR2 YNNKEL (reference sequence). V was cut by 2 bases and J by 1 base, with 13 bases left in between. The CDR3 sequence is 16 residues long. CDR3 sequence reads: CASSQSGRGGTDTQYF. The CDR3 DNA follows: TGTGCCAGCAGCCAATCCGGGCGCGGGGGCACAGATACGCAGTATTTT.

The V and J genes are TRBV7-2 and TRBJ2-5, with D unresolved. Trimming shortened V by 1 base and J by 5 bases, and 11 bases separated the two germline ends. Germline V lookup: CDR1 SGHTA, CDR2 FQGNSA. The CDR3 covers 14 residues. The CDR3 DNA follows: TGTGCCAGCAGCTTAGGACCGATCCGCGAGACCCAGTACTTC. This encodes CASSLGPIRETQYF. Using reference TRBV7-2 and TRBJ2-5 for the parts outside the CDR3, the full variable domain is GAGVSQSPSNKVTEKGKDVELRCDPISGHTALYWYRQSLGQGLEFLIYFQGNSAPDKSGLPSDRFSAERTGGSVSTLTIQRTQQEDSAVYLCASSLGPIRETQYFGPGTRLLVL.

This clonotype appeared many times. The chain has TRBV6-2 or TRBV6-3 and TRBJ2-3; no clear D. Germline CDR1 is MNHEY and CDR2 is SVGEGT. CDR3 size: 12 residues. The V end lost 4 bases, the J end lost 6 bases, and 8 bases lay between the germline ends. The CDR3 DNA sequence: TGTGCCAGCAGTTTGGGCGGCGATACGCAGTATTTT. Translated, it gives CASSLGGDTQYF.

V gene TRBV12-3 or TRBV12-4 combines with J gene TRBJ2-2; D gene ambiguous. Between the trimmed V and J ends, which lost 7 bases and 2 bases, there was a span of 11 bases. The CDR3 runs to 14 residues. CDR3 in amino acids: CASNRGANTGELFF. CDR3 nucleotide sequence: TGTGCCAGCAACAGAGGAGCAAACACCGGGGAGCTGTTTTTT.

The V and J genes are TRBV15 and TRBJ2-1; D might be TRBD2 (5 bases). The CDR3 covers 14 residues. Trimming cost V 0 bases and J 13 bases, with 16 bases left between them. CDR1 LNHNV and CDR2 YYDKDF come from the germline V gene (reference sequence). The DNA of the CDR3 is TGTGCCACCAGCAGAGACATGGGAGTAGGTTTTCAGTTCTTC. This codes for CATSRDMGVGFQFF.

This chain joins TRBV12-3 or TRBV12-4 and TRBJ2-1; D unclear. Between the trimmed V and J ends, which lost 6 bases and 9 bases, there was a span of 18 bases. CDR3 size: 14 residues. The CDR3: CASSSRALSREQFF. The CDR3 DNA is TGTGCCAGCAGCTCCCGGGCCCTAAGCCGTGAGCAGTTCTTC.

In this sample, this clonotype turned up many times. CDR3 amino acids: CASGDSPLHF. In DNA form, the CDR3 reads TGTGCCAGCGGCGATTCACCCCTCCACTTT. The chain employs TRBV5-5 and TRBJ1-6; D gene ambiguous. V shed 7 bases and J shed 8 bases, with 4 bases lying between them. The CDR3 totals 10 residues. Germline assignment: CDR1 SGHKS and CDR2 YYEKEE (reference sequence).

This clonotype was picked up a small number of times. This chain connects TRBV7-2 to TRBJ2-3; TRBD1 matches at 8 bases. V lost 5 bases and J lost 4; bases outside the gene matches: 14. CDR1 SGHTA and CDR2 FQGNSA come from the germline V gene. This CDR3 region has 17 residues. CDR3 loop: CASSTRTGLRGADTQYF. The CDR3 DNA reads as TGTGCCAGCAGCACCCGGACAGGGTTAAGGGGGGCAGATACGCAGTATTTT.

This clonotype showed up just a few times. The CDR3 coding sequence is TGCAGCGTTGAAGATCGCGTGGGTGCCGGGGAGCTGTTTTTT. Translation gives CSVEDRVGAGELFF. This rearrangement joins TRBV29-1 to TRBJ2-2; D gene uncertain. V was cut by 0 bases and J by 6 bases, with 11 bases left in between. There are 14 residues in the CDR3. Germline V gives CDR1 SQVTM, CDR2 ANQGSEA.

This clonotype was counted ten times or more. The chain couples TRBV4-3 to TRBJ1-5; tentative D call: TRBD1 (6 bases). Germline V lookup: CDR1 LGHNA, CDR2 YSLEER. V dropped 5 bases and J dropped 4 bases, with 9 bases sitting between them. This CDR3 has 13 residues. The CDR3 protein is CASSKDRNQPQHF. CDR3 coding DNA: TGCGCCAGCAGCAAGGACAGAAATCAGCCCCAGCATTTT.

About this clonotype: A much larger clone lies one base from this, so it may be a read error. The rearrangement uses TRBV25-1 and TRBJ2-3, with unresolved D. CDR1 and CDR2 from the germline V gene are MGHDK and SYGVNS. V was clipped by 1 base and J by 4 bases, with 3 bases between them. There are 12 residues in the CDR3. The CDR3 reads CASSELADTQYF. CDR3 sequence (DNA): TGTGCCAGCAGTGAATTGGCAGATACGCAGTATTTT.

This clonotype has at least ten counts. V gene TRBV7-9 combines with J gene TRBJ2-7, with 7 positions matching TRBD1. The length of the CDR3 is 15 residues. Per the germline V gene, CDR1 is SEHNR and CDR2 is FQNEAQ (reference sequence). With 4 bases clipped from V and 3 bases from J, the junction kept 9 bases outside the gene matches. CDR3 in DNA: TGTGCCAGCAGCTCCCAGACAGGGCCGAACTACGAGCAGTACGTC. Protein: CASSSQTGPNYEQYV.

The V gene is TRBV7-6, the J gene TRBJ2-2; D possibly corresponds to TRBD2 (5 bases). V lost 4 bases and J lost 6, with 9 bases in between. Germline V gives CDR1 SGHVS, CDR2 FNYEAQ. CDR3 size: 13 residues. As DNA, the CDR3 is TGTGCCAGCAGCTCCACTAGATCCGGGGAGCTGTTTTTT. Its protein product is CASSSTRSGELFF.

The rearrangement joins TRBV4-2 to TRBJ2-1, with 9 bases lining up with TRBD1. CDR3 size: 15 residues. Germline values: CDR1 LGHNA, CDR2 YNFKEQ. Trimming removed 0 bases from V and 12 bases from J; junction bases left unmatched: 9. In nucleotides, the CDR3 is TGTGCCAGCAGCCAAGATTCGGGACAGGGTTACGGGCAGTTCTTC. Its protein product is CASSQDSGQGYGQFF.

A few counts support this clonotype. The V call is TRBV12-3 or TRBV12-4, the J call TRBJ2-7; 10 positions match TRBD2. V shed 9 bases, J shed 1 base, and the junction held 15 bases outside the gene matches. The CDR3 has 17 residues. The CDR3 sequence: CARRWRPGLASSYEQYV. CDR3 bases: TGTGCCAGACGATGGAGGCCGGGACTAGCGTCATCCTACGAGCAGTACGTC.

The sample holds a few counts of this clonotype. This chain links TRBV19 with TRBJ2-1; D call uncertain. V dropped 5 bases and J dropped 2 bases, with 10 bases sitting between them. Germline V gives CDR1 LNHDA, CDR2 SQIVND (reference sequence). This CDR3 spans 14 amino acids. Here the CDR3 reads CASSATLTYNEQFF. CDR3 in DNA: TGTGCCAGTAGTGCCACTTTGACCTACAATGAGCAGTTCTTC.